The next 3 T cell receptor beta chains were all read from a single sample in a study of T cells in localized non-small cell lung cancer (dated by TCRdb to about 2020). The library was produced with the immunoSEQ multiplex PCR assay. Drawn from immuneACCESS, this table holds only the in-frame rearrangements with V and J called that TCRdb kept. Clones are partly lost; checked studies trace under half to an unresolved V gene and leave the rest unexplained. The sample table shows 30,000 to 40,000 clones, and roughly 88% are seen once. The ten biggest clones cover roughly 5.4% of the sample. Source: peripheral blood mononuclear cells, taken before any cancer treatment. The origin of the receptors is an older male donor with stage II lung adenocarcinoma.

The rearrangement links TRBV10-2 to TRBJ1-2, with D hard to call. The CDR3 is 13 residues long. In germline, CDR1 is WSHSY, CDR2 SAAADI. The V end was cut by 2 bases, the J end by 2 bases, with 6 bases between. The CDR3 DNA is TGCGCCAGCAGTGAGGCCAACAACTATGGCTACACCTTC. It is translated as CASSEANNYGYTF.

The CDR3 sequence is CAWSVLTGPQETQYF. The CDR3 bases are TGTGCCTGGAGTGTACTCACGGGGCCCCAAGAGACCCAGTACTTC. The V and J genes are TRBV30 and TRBJ2-5; D might be TRBD1 or TRBD2, each matching 5 bases. The CDR3 sequence is 15 residues long. The V end was cut by 0 bases, the J end by 1 base, with 12 bases between. Per germline, CDR1 GTSNPN and CDR2 SVGIG (reference sequence).

The CDR3 region has the DNA TGCGCCAGCAGCCAAGATTCCTGGGCTGAAAAACTGTTTTTT. Translating it yields CASSQDSWAEKLFF. This chain links TRBV4-1 with TRBJ1-4; no definite D call. Germline CDR1 is MGHRA and CDR2 is YSYEKL. The CDR3 has 14 amino acids. V shed 0 bases and J shed 7 bases, with 9 bases lying between them.